This T cell receptor (beta chain) was captured by sequencing in a study of T cells after yellow fever vaccination. From the 5' RACE reads, TCRdb called clonotypes with MiXCR, one entry per CDR3 protein. Of about 350,000 distinct CDR3 sequences listed, more than 9% are singletons. The germline CDR1 and CDR2 sequences are SGHTA and FQGNSA. Trimming stripped 3 bases from V and 10 bases from J, with 7 bases between. This CDR3 is 11 amino acids long. This clonotype was observed at least ten times. J is TRBJ2-1 and V is TRBV7-2; no reliable D call. This receptor was identified in a man aged 18 to 29 who received the YFV17D yellow fever vaccine. The material sequenced was PBMCs, taken on the day of the first yellow fever vaccination. The CDR3 region has the DNA TGTGCCAGCAGCTTCGCAATCGAGCAGTTCTTC. This gives the protein CASSFAIEQFF.